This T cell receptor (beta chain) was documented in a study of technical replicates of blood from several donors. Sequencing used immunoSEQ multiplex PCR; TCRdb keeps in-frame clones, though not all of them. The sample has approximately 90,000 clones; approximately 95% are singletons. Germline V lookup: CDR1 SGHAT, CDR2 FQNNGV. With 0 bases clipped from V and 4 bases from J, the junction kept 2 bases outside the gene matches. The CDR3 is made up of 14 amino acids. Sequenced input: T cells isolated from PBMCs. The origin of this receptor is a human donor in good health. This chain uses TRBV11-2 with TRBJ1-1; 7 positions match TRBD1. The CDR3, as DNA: TGTGCCAGCAGCTTAGATCCAGGGGGCACTGAAGCTTTCTTT. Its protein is CASSLDPGGTEAFF.